These 25 T cell receptor beta chains were all obtained from the same sample, sequenced in a study of shared clonotypes between healthy human individuals. Some clones are missing from TCRdb's copy, which holds only in-frame ones; the method was immunoSEQ multiplex PCR. This table holds around 180,000 clones, 90% to 95% found once. What was sequenced was naive CD4+ T cells sorted from blood. Subset meaning: CD45RA+ positively selected. The receptors were gathered from a woman aged 25-40 years in good health.

A single count supports this clone. This chain joins TRBV28 and TRBJ2-7, with D maybe TRBD2 (6 bases). The CDR3 is made up of 13 amino acids. CDR1 and CDR2 (germline): MDHEN, SYDVKM. Trimming took 6 bases from V and 4 from J, leaving 13 bases between them. In nucleotides, the CDR3 is TGTGCCAGCAGGGGGACTGAAAGGTACGAGCAGTACTTC. Its translation: CASRGTERYEQYF.

The rearrangement joins TRBV7-6 to TRBJ2-7, with D tentatively TRBD1 or TRBD2 (5 bases each). The germline CDR1 and CDR2 sequences are SGHVS and FNYEAQ. Trimming took 0 bases from V and 3 from J, leaving 15 bases between them. The CDR3 consists of 16 residues. The chain's CDR3 is CASSLAGQGARYEQYF. The CDR3 DNA is TGTGCCAGCAGCTTAGCCGGGCAGGGAGCCCGCTACGAGCAGTACTTC.

In this sample, this clone turned up once. The genes are TRBV19 and TRBJ2-5; no firm D call. The tail of the sequence fits TRBJ2-7 better, so the J call may be wrong. This CDR3 contains 13 residues. Per germline, CDR1 LNHDA and CDR2 SQIVND (reference sequence). The DNA of the CDR3 is TGTGCCAGTAGTAGGACCCTCGAATACGAGCAGTACTTC. This encodes CASSRTLEYEQYF.

The gene calls are TRBV19 and TRBJ1-1; D gene uncertain. With 6 bases removed from V and 0 bases from J, the gap between germline ends came to 11 bases. CDR1 is LNHDA, CDR2 SQIVND, per germline (reference sequence). CDR3 length: 14 amino acids. The CDR3 loop reads CASSSFGVNTEAFF. The CDR3, as DNA: TGTGCCAGTAGCTCGTTCGGGGTGAACACTGAAGCTTTCTTT.

This chain joins TRBV29-1 and TRBJ1-1; 11 bases fit TRBD1. The CDR3 runs to 14 residues. V was clipped by 3 bases and J by 4 bases; unmatched bases: 4. Per germline, CDR1 SQVTM and CDR2 ANQGSEA. CDR3 coding DNA: TGCAGCGTTGATGGACAGGGGGCAGGCACTGAAGCTTTCTTT. Amino acid sequence: CSVDGQGAGTEAFF.

This chain connects TRBV7-9 to TRBJ2-2; 7 bases align to TRBD1. With 5 bases clipped from V and 3 bases from J, the junction kept 6 bases outside the gene matches. CDR3 length equals 15 residues. CDR1 is SEHNR, CDR2 FQNEAQ, per germline (reference sequence). In DNA form, the CDR3 reads TGTGCCAGCAGCCCTGATACAGGGGACACCGGGGAGCTGTTTTTT. This encodes CASSPDTGDTGELFF.

The rearrangement joins TRBV28 to TRBJ1-2, with 9 bases identical to TRBD1. CDR1 MDHEN and CDR2 SYDVKM come from the germline V gene. With V trimmed by 7 bases and J by 6 bases, 6 bases remained unmatched. The CDR3 loop spans 13 amino acids. The CDR3 nucleotides read TGTGCCAGCACTAAACAGGGGGCGAATGGCTACACCTTC. It translates to CASTKQGANGYTF.

This chain uses TRBV27 with TRBJ1-2; D is perhaps TRBD1 (5 bases). V gave up 4 bases and J gave up 11 bases, with 20 bases separating them. The germline gives CDR1 MNHEY, CDR2 SMNVEV (reference sequence). The CDR3 sequence is 14 residues long. The CDR3 bases are TGTGCCAGCAGTTCTCTAGGTGACAGAAGAAAGTACACCTTC. It specifies CASSSLGDRRKYTF.

The rearrangement links TRBV5-4 to TRBJ2-1, with D perhaps given as TRBD1 or TRBD2 (7 bases each). Germline lookup yields CDR1 SGHNT and CDR2 YYREEE (reference sequence). Trimming removed 3 bases from V and 7 bases from J, with 20 bases in between. The CDR3 extends over 16 amino acids. The CDR3, as DNA: TGTGCCAGCAGCTGGGAGGGGGCGCGGGATGGGAATGAGCAGTTCTTC. It encodes CASSWEGARDGNEQFF.

The chain links TRBV6-5 to TRBJ1-2; D might be TRBD1 (6 bases). The CDR3 loop spans 13 amino acids. Germline V gene data show CDR1 as MNHEY and CDR2 as SVGAGI. V lost 8 bases and J 4 bases, leaving 14 bases between the germline ends. The CDR3 sequence is CASLQGLGYGYTF. As DNA, the CDR3 is TGTGCCAGCCTCCAGGGGCTCGGCTATGGCTACACCTTC.

This sequence joins TRBV4-1 and TRBJ1-5; 8 nucleotides agree with TRBD1. CDR1 is MGHRA and CDR2 is YSYEKL in the germline V gene. CDR3 length: 16 residues. The junction had 9 bases not matched to a gene; V was cut back by 2 bases and J by 6 bases. This CDR3 is CASSQNTGTGVQPQHF. The CDR3 region has the DNA TGCGCCAGCAGCCAAAACACCGGGACAGGTGTTCAGCCCCAGCATTTT.

The rearrangement links TRBV19 to TRBJ2-7, with TRBD1 identical over 12 bases. The CDR3 is 15 amino acids. With 4 bases clipped from V and 2 bases from J, the junction kept 3 bases outside the gene matches. In germline, CDR1 is LNHDA, CDR2 SQIVND (reference sequence). This CDR3 is CASSTGQGAPYEQYF. CDR3 DNA: TGTGCCAGTAGTACGGGACAGGGGGCCCCCTACGAGCAGTACTTC.

The rearrangement joins TRBV5-6 to TRBJ2-1, with 9 bases matching TRBD2. The CDR3 sequence is 14 residues long. Germline V lookup: CDR1 SGHDT, CDR2 YYEEEE. With 0 bases clipped from V and 7 bases from J, the junction kept 2 bases outside the gene matches. DNA for the CDR3: TGTGCCAGCAGCTTGGGTCTAGCGGGAAATGAGCAGTTCTTC. This codes for CASSLGLAGNEQFF.

Details on this clone: Additional DNA sequences in this sample encode the identical CDR3. The chain has TRBV18 and TRBJ2-3; D gene ambiguous. The V gene lost 6 bases and the J gene lost 1 base, with 5 bases spanning the gap. Per the germline V gene, CDR1 is KGHSH and CDR2 is LQKENI. This CDR3 has 12 amino acids. CDR3 amino acids: CASSPGTDTQYF. The DNA for the CDR3 is TGTGCCAGCTCTCCCGGCACAGATACGCAGTATTTT.

The count of this clone is one. The chain employs TRBV2 and TRBJ1-5; D may be TRBD1 (5 bases). CDR1 is SNHLY, CDR2 FYNNEI, per germline. The CDR3 extends over 14 amino acids. V lost 5 bases, J lost 4 bases, and 12 bases lay in between. For the CDR3, the DNA is TGTGCCAGCAGTTTGACAGTCCCTAATCAGCCCCAGCATTTT. Translating it yields CASSLTVPNQPQHF.

The chain is built from TRBV18 and TRBJ1-2; the D gene is possibly TRBD1 (5 bases). The V end was cut by 2 bases, the J end by 7 bases, with 11 bases between. This CDR3 is 13 amino acids long. CDR1 and CDR2 from the germline V gene are KGHSH and LQKENI. Here the CDR3 reads CASSPLDIVGYTF. CDR3 in DNA: TGTGCCAGCTCACCATTGGACATTGTTGGCTACACCTTC. The full variable domain, completed using reference TRBV18 and TRBJ1-2, is NAGVMQNPRHLVRRRGQEARLRCSPMKGHSHVYWYRQLPEEGLKFMVYLQKENIIDESGMPKERFSAEFPKEGPSILRIQQVVRGDSAAYFCASSPLDIVGYTFGSGTRLTVV.

The chain carries TRBV11-2 and TRBJ2-6; 11 nucleotides align to TRBD2. Germline CDR1 SGHAT, CDR2 FQNNGV. The CDR3 runs to 18 residues. V shed 1 base, J shed 4 bases, and the junction held 6 bases outside the gene matches. The CDR3 loop reads CASSLGIAGGVGANVLTF. The CDR3 coding sequence is TGTGCCAGCAGCTTAGGAATAGCGGGAGGGGTAGGGGCCAACGTCCTGACTTTC.

CDR3 bases: TGTGCCAGCAGCTTAGGCGATTTACCCTACGAGCAGTACTTC. It yields the protein CASSLGDLPYEQYF. J is TRBJ2-7 and V is TRBV7-2; no clear D gene. The CDR3 has 14 amino acids. Per germline, CDR1 SGHTA and CDR2 FQGNSA. Between the trimmed V and J ends, which lost 1 base and 2 bases, there was a span of 9 bases.

The chain combines TRBV27 with TRBJ1-6, with 9 bases lining up with TRBD1. The CDR3 is made up of 14 amino acids. The V gene's germline CDR1 is MNHEY and CDR2 SMNVEV (reference sequence). V dropped 5 bases and J dropped 9; count of bases not matched to a gene: 5. The CDR3 DNA reads as TGTGCCAGCAGTCGAGGGACAGGGAGTTCACCCCTCCACTTT. As protein: CASSRGTGSSPLHF.

The rearrangement uses TRBV5-8 and TRBJ2-7, with D hard to call. The CDR3 has 14 amino acids. The germline CDR1 and CDR2 sequences are SGHTS and YDEGEE. The V gene lost 4 bases and the J gene lost 3 bases, with 14 bases spanning the gap. CDR3 bases: TGTGCCAGCAGCCCGCGGACCGACGGCTACGAGCAGTACTTC. This sequence encodes CASSPRTDGYEQYF. The variable domain in full, completed from reference TRBV5-8 and TRBJ2-7, reads EAGVTQSPTHLIKTRGQQATLRCSPISGHTSVYWYQQALGLGLQFLLWYDEGEERNRGNFPPRFSGRQFPNYSSELNVNALELEDSALYLCASSPRTDGYEQYFGPGTRLTVT.

The CDR3 region is CASSLPGLAGYNEQFF. For the CDR3, the DNA is TGTGCCAGCAGCTTACCGGGACTAGCGGGATACAATGAGCAGTTCTTC. The chain joins TRBV7-9 to TRBJ2-1; 13 bases are shared with TRBD2. Germline V gene lookup returns CDR1 SEHNR and CDR2 FQNEAQ (reference sequence). This CDR3 has 16 residues. J gave up 4 bases and V 2 bases, and 2 bases lay outside the gene matches.

The V and J genes are TRBV7-8 and TRBJ2-3; 12 bases are shared with TRBD2. The CDR3 has 15 residues. V dropped 2 bases and J dropped 4; count of bases not matched to a gene: 1. Germline CDR1 is SGHVS and CDR2 is FQNEAQ. The CDR3 protein is CASSLRLAGADTQYF. Here the CDR3 DNA reads TGTGCCAGCAGCTTACGACTAGCGGGAGCAGATACGCAGTATTTT.

V gene TRBV5-8 combines with J gene TRBJ2-7; D gene unclear. V lost 7 bases to trimming and J lost 1 base, with 12 bases between them. The CDR3 sequence is 13 residues long. Germline assignment: CDR1 SGHTS and CDR2 YDEGEE. This CDR3 reads CASRPGPSYEQYF. CDR3 DNA: TGTGCCAGCCGACCGGGCCCTTCCTACGAGCAGTACTTC.

The chain carries TRBV2 and TRBJ1-1; tentative D call: TRBD1 (6 bases). The germline V and J ends were trimmed by 5 bases and 8 bases, with 12 bases remaining between them. The CDR3 loop spans 12 amino acids. The germline V gene has CDR1 SNHLY and CDR2 FYNNEI. The CDR3 bases are TGTGCCAGCAGTAGACAGGACGACGAAGCTTTCTTT. This codes for CASSRQDDEAFF.

Remarks on this clone: Other DNA sequences from this sample encode an identical CDR3 as well. This chain uses TRBV18 with TRBJ2-1; TRBD2 agrees at 11 bases. CDR1 and CDR2 (germline): KGHSH, LQKENI. The CDR3 extends over 15 amino acids. V trimming: 3 bases; J trimming: 3 bases; junction bases outside the gene matches: 1. The CDR3 region has the DNA TGTGCCAGCTCACCGGGGACTAGCGGCTACAATGAGCAGTTCTTC. Its translation is CASSPGTSGYNEQFF.